The 27 T cell receptor beta chains reported below all come from one sample, sequenced in a study of radiotherapy plus CTLA-4 blockade in lung cancer. Libraries were prepared by immunoSEQ multiplex PCR; TCRdb keeps only in-frame clonotypes and omits some of them. Among roughly 110,000 clones, 70% to 90% were seen once, and the ten largest hold 2% to 3%. The source was peripheral blood, collected from a patient treated with radiotherapy plus ipilimumab. Every receptor here comes from a human donor with non-small cell lung cancer that progressed on radiotherapy plus ipilimumab. Some clones in this sample may be carry-over from other donors' samples.

The chain couples TRBV5-4 to TRBJ2-3, with D tentatively TRBD1 or TRBD2 (5 bases each). V gave up 0 bases and J gave up 0 bases, with 8 bases separating them. Germline-derived CDR1 and CDR2 are SGHNT and YYREEE (reference sequence). This CDR3 region has 15 residues. Here the CDR3 reads CASSLVRGSTDTQYF. The CDR3 region has the DNA TGTGCCAGCAGCTTGGTACGGGGCAGCACAGATACGCAGTATTTT.

The chain is built from TRBV12-5 and TRBJ2-1; weak D call: TRBD2 (5 bases). CDR1 is LGHNT and CDR2 is FRNRAP in the germline V gene. CDR3 length equals 12 residues. Trimming took 4 bases from V and 10 from J, leaving 11 bases between them. The CDR3 region has the DNA TGTGCTAGTGGTTATACTAGAGGCGAGCAGTTCTTC. Translating gives CASGYTRGEQFF.

This sequence joins TRBV7-9 and TRBJ1-6, with no clear D. Germline values: CDR1 SEHNR, CDR2 FQNEAQ (reference sequence). The CDR3 is made up of 16 amino acids. The germline V and J ends were trimmed by 3 bases and 8 bases, with 17 bases remaining between them. CDR3 DNA: TGTGCCAGCAGCTTTACGGGCCAGGTTCTGGATTCACCCCTCCACTTT. The encoded protein is CASSFTGQVLDSPLHF.

This chain links TRBV18 with TRBJ2-7, with TRBD1 identical over 8 bases. The V and J ends lost 9 bases and 3 bases, in that order; junction bases with no gene match: 10. This CDR3 comprises 14 residues. Germline V gene data show CDR1 as KGHSH and CDR2 as LQKENI. The CDR3 bases are TGTGCCAGTTCTATCCTGGGACAGGTCTACGAGCAGTACTTC. This translates into CASSILGQVYEQYF.

The rearrangement joins TRBV30 to TRBJ2-7; D remains unclear. Germline CDR1 GTSNPN, CDR2 SVGIG (reference sequence). There are 14 residues in the CDR3. V was cut by 4 bases and J by 0 bases, with 13 bases left in between. CDR3 protein: CAWIPGSRSYEQYF. The CDR3 bases are TGTGCCTGGATCCCCGGGTCCCGCTCCTACGAGCAGTACTTC. Looking up the rest from reference TRBV30 and TRBJ2-7 gives the full variable domain: SQTIHQWPATLVQPVGSPLSLECTVEGTSNPNLYWYRQAAGRGLQLLFYSVGIGQISSEVPQNLSASRPQDRQFILSSKKLLLSDSGFYLCAWIPGSRSYEQYFGPGTRLTVT.

Only a few counts were recorded for this clone. V gene TRBV7-8 combines with J gene TRBJ2-1; 12 bases line up with TRBD1. CDR3 length equals 19 residues. The J segment lost 1 base and the V segment lost 3 bases, leaving 10 bases of the junction unmatched. Germline lookup yields CDR1 SGHVS and CDR2 FQNEAQ. The CDR3 coding sequence is TGTGCCAGCAGCTTCGGGAGACCGGGACAGGGGGCTTCCTACAATGAGCAGTTCTTC. Its protein product is CASSFGRPGQGASYNEQFF. The full variable domain, in which reference TRBV7-8 and TRBJ2-1 provide the parts outside the CDR3, is GAGVSQSPRYKVAKRGQDVALRCDPISGHVSLFWYQQALGQGPEFLTYFQNEAQLDKSGLPSDRFFAERPEGSVSTLKIQRTQQEDSAVYLCASSFGRPGQGASYNEQFFGPGTRLTVL.

The genes are TRBV6-5 and TRBJ1-1, with D uncertain. The CDR3 spans 13 residues. The V gene's germline CDR1 is MNHEY and CDR2 SVGAGI. Trimming left V 2 bases short and J 3 bases short, with 7 bases between. The DNA of the CDR3 is TGTGCCAGCAGTTACGGGGTGGACACTGAAGCTTTCTTT. As protein: CASSYGVDTEAFF.

The chain couples TRBV6-1 to TRBJ1-6; the D gene is possibly TRBD1 (5 bases). Trimming removed 5 bases at V and 7 bases at J, with 9 bases between. Germline values: CDR1 MNHNS, CDR2 SASEGT. The CDR3 is 13 residues long. CDR3 nucleotide sequence: TGTGCCAGCAGTATTGACAGAAATTCACCCCTCCACTTT. Translated, it gives CASSIDRNSPLHF.

The J gene is TRBJ2-2, the V gene TRBV5-8; D remains unclear. There are 13 residues in the CDR3. Germline CDR1 is SGHTS and CDR2 is YDEGEE. V lost 0 bases and J 6 bases, leaving 6 bases between the germline ends. The CDR3 spells CASSLEGPGELFF. As DNA, the CDR3 is TGTGCCAGCAGCTTGGAAGGGCCCGGGGAGCTGTTTTTT. The entire variable domain, with the rest obtained from reference TRBV5-8 and TRBJ2-2, is as follows: EAGVTQSPTHLIKTRGQQATLRCSPISGHTSVYWYQQALGLGLQFLLWYDEGEERNRGNFPPRFSGRQFPNYSSELNVNALELEDSALYLCASSLEGPGELFFGEGSRLTVL.

The chain joins TRBV10-3 to TRBJ1-1, with D hard to call. Germline assignment: CDR1 ENHRY and CDR2 SYGVKD. The CDR3 runs to 16 residues. Trimming removed 10 bases from V and 1 base from J, with 22 bases in between. The DNA of the CDR3 is TGTGCCACCGCCGGCAGCGAGAGCCGATCGAACACTGAAGCTTTCTTT. It encodes CATAGSESRSNTEAFF.

The chain couples TRBV11-3 to TRBJ2-7; possibly TRBD1 for D (5 bases). Trimming removed 6 bases from V and 0 bases from J, with 18 bases in between. Germline CDR1 and CDR2: SGHNT and YENEEA. The CDR3 consists of 16 residues. This CDR3 is CASRQDSSPSSYEQYF. DNA of the CDR3: TGTGCCAGCAGGCAAGACAGTTCCCCAAGCTCCTACGAGCAGTACTTC.

The V gene is TRBV4-3, the J gene TRBJ2-7, with TRBD1 identical over 10 bases. Germline lookup yields CDR1 LGHNA and CDR2 YSLEER. The length of the CDR3 is 15 residues. V lost 1 base, J lost 7 bases, and 7 bases stayed unmatched. The DNA of the CDR3 is TGCGCCAGCAGCCAAGGACAGGGGGCTCTGAGGGAGCAGTACTTC. It specifies CASSQGQGALREQYF.

This clone came up a few times. The chain couples TRBV10-3 to TRBJ1-3; perhaps TRBD1 as D (5 bases). CDR3 size: 17 residues. Per the germline V gene, CDR1 is ENHRY and CDR2 is SYGVKD. V was trimmed by 3 bases and J by 2 bases, leaving 17 bases between them. In DNA form, the CDR3 reads TGTGCCATCAGTGAAACCCCCGGCCCGGGGGCTGGAAACACCATATATTTT. Translated, it gives CAISETPGPGAGNTIYF.

The genes are TRBV7-3 and TRBJ2-3; 14 bases map to TRBD2. The CDR3 sequence is 18 residues long. CDR1 and CDR2 (germline): SGHTA, FQGTGA. The V segment lost 5 bases and the J segment 2 bases; nucleotides outside the gene matches: 9. This chain's CDR3 is CASSPRLAGGLDTDTQYF. CDR3 in DNA: TGTGCCAGCAGCCCAAGACTAGCGGGGGGGCTAGACACAGATACGCAGTATTTT.

The chain recombines TRBV9 with TRBJ1-3; D is unresolved. Deletions cut 4 bases from V and 1 base from J, with 21 bases between. This CDR3 is built from 18 residues. Looked up from germline, CDR1 is SGDLS and CDR2 is YYNGEE. In DNA, the CDR3 is TGTGCCAGCAGCCTTAGCCTTATCGGAGGGTATTCTGGAAACACCATATATTTT. It specifies CASSLSLIGGYSGNTIYF.

The chain joins TRBV7-2 to TRBJ1-2; D is unresolved. CDR3 size: 14 residues. V was cut by 4 bases and J by 8 bases, with 17 bases left in between. CDR1 is SGHTA and CDR2 is FQGNSA in the germline V gene. The CDR3 coding sequence is TGTGCCAGCAGCTCTGGTCCTAGCCGTGAGGGCTACACCTTC. It is translated as CASSSGPSREGYTF.

The V gene is TRBV11-1, the J gene TRBJ2-2, with TRBD1 identical over 8 bases. The J segment lost 9 bases and the V segment lost 5 bases, leaving 11 bases of the junction unmatched. Per germline, CDR1 SGHAT and CDR2 FQDESV (reference sequence). This CDR3 has 15 residues. CDR3 in amino acids: CASSPTGQEEWELFF. The CDR3 nucleotides are TGTGCCAGCAGCCCGACGGGACAGGAGGAGTGGGAGCTGTTTTTT.

This chain connects TRBV7-9 to TRBJ1-2; 11 nucleotides match TRBD1. Germline lookup yields CDR1 SEHNR and CDR2 FQNEAQ (reference sequence). The CDR3 length is 15 residues. V shed 5 bases and J 4 bases; nucleotides not matched to a gene: 6. The CDR3 here is CASSVWDRGIYGYTF. The CDR3, as DNA: TGTGCCAGCAGCGTTTGGGACAGGGGGATCTATGGCTACACCTTC.

The chain uses TRBV29-1 and TRBJ2-6, with unresolved D. The germline gives CDR1 SQVTM, CDR2 ANQGSEA. Trimming removed 3 bases at V and 0 bases at J, with 3 bases between. CDR3 length equals 13 residues. DNA for the CDR3: TGCAGCGTTGAGACCTCTGGGGCCAACGTCCTGACTTTC. Its translation is CSVETSGANVLTF.

This rearrangement joins TRBV6-6 to TRBJ2-2; no firm D call. Deletions cut 1 base from V and 6 bases from J, with 6 bases between. This CDR3 has 13 residues. Germline values: CDR1 MNHNY, CDR2 SVGAGI (reference sequence). CDR3 DNA: TGTGCCAGCAGTTACTGGACGGCCGGGGAGCTGTTTTTT. Translating gives CASSYWTAGELFF.

The rearrangement links TRBV21-1 to TRBJ2-1. TRBV21-1 is a pseudogene. The CDR3 loop spans 12 amino acids. CDR3 in DNA: TGTGCCAGCATCTACAGGGTGCGCGGGGTGTTCTTC. Translating it yields CASIYRVRGVFF.

This sequence joins TRBV21-1 and TRBJ1-6. TRBV21-1 is a recognized pseudogene. The CDR3 spans 14 residues. CDR3 sequence: CASSKGGGNSPLHF. In DNA, the CDR3 is TGTGCCAGCAGCAAAGGGGGGGGTAATTCACCCCTCCACTTT.

This clone was found many times. The rearrangement links TRBV5-1 to TRBJ2-1; 7 positions agree with TRBD1. Germline values: CDR1 SGHRS, CDR2 YFSETQ. V shed 2 bases, J shed 3 bases, and the junction held 8 bases outside the gene matches. CDR3 length equals 16 residues. DNA for the CDR3: TGCGCCAGCAGCTTAACATCGACAGGGCACTACAATGAGCAGTTCTTC. Amino acid sequence: CASSLTSTGHYNEQFF.

The rearrangement joins TRBV5-4 to TRBJ2-3; 11 nucleotides align to TRBD2. CDR1 SGHNT and CDR2 YYREEE come from the germline V gene (reference sequence). The CDR3 is made up of 16 amino acids. The V and J ends lost 3 bases and 5 bases, in that order; junction bases with no gene match: 8. The CDR3 region has the DNA TGTGCCAGCAGCTACAATAGCGGGGGGGCCTTAGATACGCAGTATTTT. Encoded protein: CASSYNSGGALDTQYF. Combining the CDR3 with reference TRBV5-4 and TRBJ2-3 gives the whole variable domain ETGVTQSPTHLIKTRGQQVTLRCSSQSGHNTVSWYQQALGQGPQFIFQYYREEENGRGNFPPRFSGLQFPNYSSELNVNALELDDSALYLCASSYNSGGALDTQYFGPGTRLTVL.

The CDR3 sequence is CASGPGQGGETQYF. The DNA for the CDR3 is TGTGCTAGTGGTCCAGGACAGGGGGGAGAGACCCAGTACTTC. The V gene is TRBV12-5, the J gene TRBJ2-5; TRBD1 matches at 10 bases. Trimming cost V 5 bases and J 4 bases; bases outside gene matches: 4. Germline V gene sequence: CDR1 LGHNT, CDR2 FRNRAP. The CDR3 covers 14 residues.

This chain uses TRBV5-1 with TRBJ2-2; 9 positions match TRBD1. The germline gives CDR1 SGHRS, CDR2 YFSETQ. V lost 4 bases, J lost 5 bases, and 6 bases stayed unmatched. The CDR3 spans 15 residues. The CDR3 is CASSIQGAGTGELFF. In DNA form, the CDR3 reads TGCGCCAGCAGCATACAGGGGGCTGGGACCGGGGAGCTGTTTTTT.

The chain joins TRBV15 to TRBJ1-4, with TRBD1 matching over 8 bases. The germline CDR1 and CDR2 sequences are LNHNV and YYDKDF (reference sequence). The CDR3 contains 15 residues. V was clipped by 1 base and J by 4 bases; unmatched bases: 2. The CDR3 nucleotides are TGTGCCACCAGCAGAGCGGACAGGGTTAATGAAAAACTGTTTTTT. It is translated as CATSRADRVNEKLFF.